This T cell receptor beta chain was captured in a study of cytotoxic CD8 clonotypes in ibrutinib-treated CLL. The wider study: The study included eleven to twelve relapsed/refractory and about 16 treatment-naive patients; 17 to 18 had IGHV unmutated disease. With a range of 6 to 36, the median treatment time before response samples were taken was about twelve months.

A remark on this clone: The antigen is unknown.

TCRdb's table, derived via immunoSEQ multiplex PCR, lists solely in-frame clones and lacks some. The sample comprises about 44,000 clones, more than 60% of which are singletons, and around an eighth rests with the top ten. The study, taken as a whole, reports: Sampling times differed between sustained-remission and progressing patients.

Germline values: CDR1 LNHNV, CDR2 YYDKDF (reference sequence). The length of the CDR3 is 18 residues. Trimming cost V 4 bases and J 0 bases; bases outside gene matches: 7. This TCR was sampled from a human donor with chronic lymphocytic leukemia. The rearrangement joins TRBV15 to TRBJ2-6, with TRBD1 matching 9 bases. The sequenced sample was PBMCs, obtained after 12 months of ibrutinib treatment. As DNA, the CDR3 is TGTGCCACCAGCACTCAGGACAGGGGATACTCTGGGGCCAACGTCCTGACTTTC. Translating it yields CATSTQDRGYSGANVLTF.